These 25 T cell receptor beta chains were sequenced from one sample in a study of T cell repertoires in ileal Crohn's disease. Produced via immunoSEQ multiplex PCR; TCRdb's table is partial and in-frame only. Among 30,000 to 35,000 clones listed, just under 80% were seen once. The sample was ileal tissue. All receptors come from an adult with Crohn's disease.

J is TRBJ2-7 and V is TRBV28, with D possibly matching TRBD2 (6 bases). The V and J ends lost 1 base and 7 bases respectively, with 14 bases between them. This CDR3 region has 14 residues. Germline V CDR1 and CDR2: MDHEN, SYDVKM. The CDR3 loop reads CASSLSWEASEQYF. Written as DNA, the CDR3 is TGTGCCAGCAGTTTATCTTGGGAGGCTAGTGAGCAGTACTTC.

This clone has just a few counts. V usage is TRBV6-1 and J usage is TRBJ2-1; D not resolved. From germline, CDR1 is MNHNS and CDR2 SASEGT. Trimming removed 4 bases from V and 8 bases from J, with 18 bases in between. This CDR3 spans 15 amino acids. The CDR3 is CASSVTDDLLDEQFF. The CDR3 DNA sequence: TGTGCCAGCAGTGTAACAGATGACCTCTTAGATGAGCAGTTCTTC.

The DNA of the CDR3 is TGTGCCAGCAGTTTCCTCGGGAAGGGAGGCACTGAAGCTTTCTTT. This translates into CASSFLGKGGTEAFF. The chain recombines TRBV27 with TRBJ1-1; D is undetermined. Germline V gene lookup returns CDR1 MNHEY and CDR2 SMNVEV (reference sequence). V was pared by 3 bases and J by 4 bases, with 15 bases between. This CDR3 spans 15 amino acids.

Of note for this clone: This same CDR3 is encoded by further DNA sequences in the sample. This rearrangement joins TRBV4-3 to TRBJ1-3; D is undetermined. Deletions cut 1 base from V and 0 bases from J, with 7 bases between. Germline V lookup: CDR1 LGHNA, CDR2 YSLEER. This CDR3 has 15 amino acids. DNA for the CDR3: TGCGCCAGCAGCCAAGGGCAGGTCTCTGGAAACACCATATATTTT. Translated: CASSQGQVSGNTIYF.

V usage is TRBV18 and J usage is TRBJ1-2; D gene unclear. This CDR3 contains 15 residues. V dropped 1 base and J dropped 5 bases, with 14 bases sitting between them. Germline CDR1 reads KGHSH; CDR2 reads LQKENI. CDR3 residues: CASSPQRGGIYGYTF. The CDR3 DNA is TGTGCCAGCTCACCACAGCGGGGAGGGATATATGGCTACACCTTC.

This clone was seen once. This chain connects TRBV7-2 to TRBJ2-5; weak D call: TRBD2 (7 bases). Trimming left V 2 bases short and J 5 bases short, with 15 bases between. CDR3 size: 15 residues. Germline-derived CDR1 and CDR2 are SGHTA and FQGNSA. The DNA for the CDR3 is TGTGCCAGCAGCTTACGTGGCGGGGGCGGGGAGACCCAGTACTTC. Amino acids: CASSLRGGGGETQYF.

This clone occurred once. The chain carries TRBV10-2 and TRBJ2-1; TRBD2 is a possible D gene (7 bases). Per the germline V gene, CDR1 is WSHSY and CDR2 is SAAADI. This CDR3 is built from 14 residues. V gave up 8 bases and J gave up 5 bases, with 16 bases separating them. CDR3 nucleotides: TGCGCCAGCTCGACGGGGGGCGCGAACAATGAGCAGTTCTTC. This encodes CASSTGGANNEQFF.

CDR3 bases: TGTGCCTGGGAAAGGGGCCCGGGGGCAGATACGCAGTATTTT. Protein sequence: CAWERGPGADTQYF. The genes are TRBV30 and TRBJ2-3, with a possible D match to TRBD2 (6 bases). Germline CDR1 GTSNPN, CDR2 SVGIG (reference sequence). CDR3 length equals 14 residues. Trimming pared 5 bases from V and 4 bases from J, leaving 16 bases between.

The chain couples TRBV5-1 to TRBJ2-7; a weak D match, TRBD1 (6 bases). The CDR3 contains 15 residues. V dropped 0 bases and J dropped 4 bases, with 14 bases sitting between them. In germline, CDR1 is SGHRS, CDR2 YFSETQ. CDR3 region: CASSLDPDSLYEQYF. The CDR3 DNA reads TGCGCCAGCAGCTTGGACCCGGACAGTTTATACGAGCAGTACTTC.

The J gene is TRBJ1-2, the V gene TRBV9; a possible D gene is TRBD1 (6 bases). This CDR3 is 17 amino acids long. V was pared by 4 bases and J by 0 bases, with 19 bases between. In germline, CDR1 is SGDLS, CDR2 YYNGEE. In DNA form, the CDR3 reads TGTGCCAGCAGCAGAGGTTCGGGACAAAGATCTAACTATGGCTACACCTTC. It codes for CASSRGSGQRSNYGYTF. Full variable domain (missing parts from reference TRBV9 and TRBJ1-2): DSGVTQTPKHLITATGQRVTLRCSPRSGDLSVYWYQQSLDQGLQFLIQYYNGEERAKGNILERFSAQQFPDLHSELNLSSLELGDSALYFCASSRGSGQRSNYGYTFGSGTRLTVV.

V usage is TRBV2 and J usage is TRBJ1-4; a possible D gene is TRBD1 (6 bases). Trimming stripped 3 bases from V and 3 bases from J, with 11 bases between. The CDR3 runs 15 residues. The germline CDR1 and CDR2 sequences are SNHLY and FYNNEI. CDR3 coding DNA: TGTGCCAGCAGTGAGGTGGGGGGGCCTAATGAAAAACTGTTTTTT. Translation: CASSEVGGPNEKLFF.

By proportion, this clone is medium-sized. The chain has TRBV10-3 and TRBJ1-2; D gene unclear. V gave up 4 bases and J gave up 7 bases, with 10 bases separating them. The V gene's germline CDR1 is ENHRY and CDR2 SYGVKD. The CDR3 spans 12 residues. This CDR3 is CAISASEGGYTF. As DNA, the CDR3 is TGTGCCATCAGTGCGTCCGAGGGTGGCTACACCTTC.

V gene TRBV5-1 combines with J gene TRBJ2-1, with 10 nucleotides matching TRBD1. The CDR3 is 16 residues long. Germline V gene lookup returns CDR1 SGHRS and CDR2 YFSETQ. V was pared by 4 bases and J by 0 bases, with 4 bases of the junction left unmatched. CDR3 DNA: TGCGCCAGCAGCGACAGGGGGCCGAGCTCCTACAATGAGCAGTTCTTC. It encodes CASSDRGPSSYNEQFF. The full variable domain, completed using reference TRBV5-1 and TRBJ2-1, is KAGVTQTPRYLIKTRGQQVTLSCSPISGHRSVSWYQQTPGQGLQFLFEYFSETQRNKGNFPGRFSGRQFSNSRSEMNVSTLELGDSALYLCASSDRGPSSYNEQFFGPGTRLTVL.

The rearrangement uses TRBV5-4 and TRBJ2-3, with D possibly matching TRBD1 (5 bases). Trimming stripped 4 bases from V and 3 bases from J, with 12 bases between. Per germline, CDR1 SGHNT and CDR2 YYREEE (reference sequence). The CDR3 is 14 amino acids. Here the CDR3 DNA reads TGTGCCAGCAGCGCCCAACAGGTTACAGATACGCAGTATTTT. This gives the protein CASSAQQVTDTQYF.

The table lists this clone with a few counts. The chain carries TRBV7-2 and TRBJ2-7; 7 bases fit TRBD2. The trim removed 0 bases at V and 3 bases at J, leaving 2 bases unmatched. This CDR3 has 14 residues. CDR1 and CDR2 from the germline V gene are SGHTA and FQGNSA. The CDR3 protein is CASSLAGGGYEQYF. The CDR3, as DNA: TGTGCCAGCAGCTTAGCGGGGGGGGGCTACGAGCAGTACTTC.

The chain uses TRBV7-6 and TRBJ2-2; D is unclear. Germline CDR1 reads SGHVS; CDR2 reads FNYEAQ. This CDR3 comprises 12 residues. Trimming removed 5 bases at V and 6 bases at J, with 7 bases between. CDR3 in amino acids: CASSLGPGELFF. CDR3 nucleotides: TGTGCCAGCAGCCTCGGTCCCGGGGAGCTGTTTTTT.

V and J are TRBV9 and TRBJ2-2, with D possibly matching TRBD2 (6 bases). The ends were cut back, 4 bases at V and 3 bases at J, with 13 bases in the middle. CDR3 length: 15 amino acids. Germline CDR1 and CDR2: SGDLS and YYNGEE. The CDR3 loop is CASSFSGSYTGELFF. DNA of the CDR3: TGTGCCAGCAGCTTTAGCGGTTCATACACCGGGGAGCTGTTTTTT.

This chain connects TRBV14 to TRBJ2-5; 10 positions match TRBD1. The V and J ends lost 5 bases and 4 bases, in that order; junction bases with no gene match: 13. Per germline, CDR1 SGHDN and CDR2 FVKESK. The CDR3 loop spans 17 amino acids. The CDR3 loop reads CASSKRTGGGGRETQYF. The CDR3 DNA is TGTGCCAGCAGCAAACGGACAGGGGGAGGGGGTAGAGAGACCCAGTACTTC.

This clone has a handful of counts. The V call is TRBV19, the J call TRBJ1-4, with D perhaps TRBD1 (5 bases). CDR1 is LNHDA and CDR2 is SQIVND in the germline V gene (reference sequence). Trimming left V 6 bases short and J 4 bases short, with 12 bases between. The CDR3 sequence is 14 residues long. CDR3 region: CASSLQEGNEKLFF. As DNA, the CDR3 is TGTGCCAGTAGCCTACAGGAGGGTAATGAAAAACTGTTTTTT.

This chain links TRBV4-2 with TRBJ2-2; a weak D match, TRBD1 (5 bases). Deletions cut 5 bases from V and 2 bases from J, with 9 bases between. This CDR3 region has 14 residues. Germline values: CDR1 LGHNA, CDR2 YNFKEQ. The CDR3 loop is CASSKTDNTGELFF. In nucleotides, the CDR3 is TGTGCCAGCAGCAAGACAGATAACACCGGGGAGCTGTTTTTT.

This chain joins TRBV20-1 and TRBJ1-1; unclear D gene. Per the germline V gene, CDR1 is DFQATT and CDR2 is SNEGSKA (reference sequence). V lost 6 bases and J 8 bases, leaving 13 bases between the germline ends. The CDR3 runs to 11 residues. This CDR3 is CSAQRSVEAFF. DNA for the CDR3: TGCAGTGCCCAGAGGTCGGTGGAAGCTTTCTTT.

The chain couples TRBV5-1 to TRBJ1-2; perhaps TRBD1 as D (5 bases). Germline CDR1 reads SGHRS; CDR2 reads YFSETQ. The CDR3 is 14 amino acids. Trimming took 7 bases from V and 5 from J, leaving 18 bases between them. CDR3 residues: CASSPLGGDYGYTF. CDR3 DNA sequence: TGCGCCAGCTCCCCTTTGGGGGGGGATTATGGCTACACCTTC.

The chain joins TRBV6-5 to TRBJ1-2; D gene unclear. V was cut by 5 bases and J by 2 bases, with 9 bases left in between. Germline V gene lookup returns CDR1 MNHEY and CDR2 SVGAGI. CDR3 length: 13 residues. The CDR3 sequence is CASSPDKNYGYTF. The CDR3 nucleotides are TGTGCCAGCAGTCCCGACAAAAACTATGGCTACACCTTC.

This clone was seen a handful of times. The rearrangement uses TRBV5-5 and TRBJ2-5, with 8 nucleotides matching TRBD2. CDR3 length: 15 residues. V trimming: 0 bases; J trimming: 5 bases; junction bases outside the gene matches: 6. The germline V gene encodes CDR1 SGHKS and CDR2 YYEKEE (reference sequence). The CDR3: CASSLVGGGLETQYF. In nucleotides, the CDR3 is TGTGCCAGCAGCTTGGTCGGGGGGGGCCTGGAGACCCAGTACTTC.

The rearrangement uses TRBV27 and TRBJ2-3, with 9 positions matching TRBD1. This CDR3 spans 13 amino acids. The V gene end was trimmed by 8 bases and the J gene end by 4 bases; junction bases not matched to a gene: 4. CDR1 and CDR2 from the germline V gene are MNHEY and SMNVEV (reference sequence). CDR3 region: CASRRQGADTQYF. The CDR3 nucleotides are TGTGCCAGCCGCAGACAGGGGGCAGATACGCAGTATTTT.